Included here is one T cell receptor (beta chain) sequence, with context. This sample is drawn from a study of low-dose radiotherapy and immunotherapy resistance in tumors. Study information: Cohort 1 was treated with 0.5 Gy per fraction at 2-week intervals, amounting to 6.5 Gy overall. Every six weeks patients received intravenous ipilimumab 1 mg/kg, and every two weeks they received intravenous nivolumab 240 mg.

The time point denotes: before trial treatment. The length of the CDR3 is 15 residues. V shed 3 bases and J shed 9 bases, with 15 bases lying between them. CDR1 and CDR2 (germline): MDHEN, SYDVKM. Both TCRalpha and TCRbeta chains were reverse transcribed with V-gene-specific primers. TCR amplification involved 20 PCR cycles with a constant-region primer and V-primer adapter. TCRdb called the reads again in MiXCR, with one record for every CDR3 protein. The repertoire includes tens of thousands of distinct CDR3 sequences, more than 25% of them detected once, and 8.5% to 14% sits in the top ten. Sequenced here: PBMCs, sampled before treatment. The chain combines TRBV28 with TRBJ1-6, with D perhaps matching TRBD1 (5 bases). This clonotype was sampled from a female donor with ovarian cancer. The CDR3 bases are TGTGCCAGCAGTTTGGGGCAAAACGGAGTTTCACCCCTCCACTTT. Its translation is CASSLGQNGVSPLHF. Complete variable domain (other parts from reference TRBV28 and TRBJ1-6): DVKVTQSSRYLVKRTGEKVFLECVQDMDHENMFWYRQDPGLGLRLIYFSYDVKMKEKGDIPEGYSVSREKKERFSLILESASTNQTSMYLCASSLGQNGVSPLHFGNGTRLTVT.